These 32 T cell receptor beta chains came from one sample sequenced in a study of blood T cell repertoires in COVID-19. Data came from immunoSEQ multiplex PCR; TCRdb stores just in-frame clones and leaves some out. The sample lists about 74,000 clones, about four fifths occurring once. Sequences were obtained from peripheral blood. These receptors all come from a man between 65 and 79 years old with acute or convalescent COVID-19.

This sequence joins TRBV7-8 and TRBJ1-6; D is possibly TRBD1 (6 bases). The CDR3 has 13 amino acids. CDR1 is SGHVS, CDR2 FQNEAQ, per germline. Trimming removed 4 bases at V and 14 bases at J, with 15 bases between. In DNA form, the CDR3 reads TGTGCCAGCAGCTCAGGAGGGGAGGGGGCCCTCCACTTT. Protein sequence: CASSSGGEGALHF.

V gene TRBV6-6 combines with J gene TRBJ1-2, with D maybe TRBD1 (6 bases). Germline values: CDR1 MNHNY, CDR2 SVGAGI (reference sequence). There are 14 residues in the CDR3. Between the trimmed V and J ends, which lost 0 bases and 7 bases, there was a span of 12 bases. The DNA of the CDR3 is TGTGCCAGCAGTTACTCTTGGGGAGGGGGTGGCTACACCTTC. It codes for CASSYSWGGGGYTF.

This clone has only a few counts. The chain has TRBV7-3 and TRBJ1-6; TRBD1 matches at 10 bases. V lost 5 bases, J lost 7 bases, and 5 bases stayed unmatched. Germline V CDR1 and CDR2: SGHTA, FQGTGA. This CDR3 contains 15 residues. The chain's CDR3 is CASSRGQGRNSPLHF. CDR3 DNA: TGTGCCAGCAGCAGGGGACAGGGGAGGAATTCACCCCTCCACTTT.

The V call is TRBV7-2, the J call TRBJ1-6; the D is unclear. Germline V gene lookup returns CDR1 SGHTA and CDR2 FQGNSA. The CDR3 length is 15 residues. The germline V and J ends were trimmed by 1 base and 6 bases, with 10 bases remaining between them. The chain's CDR3 is CASSLGSYSNSPLHF. In DNA form, the CDR3 reads TGTGCCAGCAGCTTAGGGTCGTACTCTAATTCACCCCTCCACTTT.

The genes are TRBV15 and TRBJ2-5; TRBD2 matches at 13 bases. The CDR3 extends over 16 amino acids. CDR1 is LNHNV and CDR2 is YYDKDF in the germline V gene (reference sequence). With V trimmed by 5 bases and J by 7 bases, 10 bases remained unmatched. The CDR3 spells CATSSRLAGGPRTQYF. The CDR3 DNA follows: TGTGCCACCAGCTCTAGACTAGCGGGGGGCCCCAGGACCCAGTACTTC.

This clone was recorded once. The V gene is TRBV9, the J gene TRBJ2-5; D is undetermined. Germline values: CDR1 SGDLS, CDR2 YYNGEE. The CDR3 is 14 residues long. V gave up 4 bases and J gave up 1 base, with 11 bases separating them. The CDR3 sequence is CASSPRLFQETQYF. CDR3 coding DNA: TGTGCCAGCAGCCCCCGTTTATTCCAAGAGACCCAGTACTTC.

Only a few counts were recorded for this clone. This chain links TRBV6-5 with TRBJ1-6; no clear D gene. V lost 0 bases, J lost 8 bases, and 11 bases lay in between. The CDR3 sequence is 15 residues long. Germline V lookup: CDR1 MNHEY, CDR2 SVGAGI. This CDR3 reads CASSYSWAEDSPLHF. The CDR3, as DNA: TGTGCCAGCAGTTACTCGTGGGCAGAAGATTCACCCCTCCACTTT.

V and J are TRBV2 and TRBJ2-2, with TRBD2 matching over 14 bases. The CDR3 consists of 19 residues. Germline CDR1 and CDR2: SNHLY and FYNNEI. The V and J ends lost 5 bases and 3 bases, in that order; junction bases with no gene match: 11. CDR3 in DNA: TGTGCCAGCAGTCAAACTCCGGGACTAGCGGGAGCGGACACCGGGGAGCTGTTTTTT. It encodes CASSQTPGLAGADTGELFF.

This clone was seen only once. This chain uses TRBV28 with TRBJ1-3; tentative D call: TRBD1 (5 bases). The CDR3 is 14 residues long. CDR1 MDHEN and CDR2 SYDVKM come from the germline V gene. V dropped 3 bases and J dropped 7 bases, with 13 bases sitting between them. CDR3 sequence: CASSLGDSANTIYF. The CDR3 DNA is TGTGCCAGCAGTTTGGGGGACTCAGCGAACACCATATATTTT.

The chain uses TRBV28 and TRBJ2-1, with D possibly being TRBD2 (6 bases). With 7 bases removed from V and 9 bases from J, the gap between germline ends came to 16 bases. Germline loops: CDR1 MDHEN, CDR2 SYDVKM. This CDR3 region has 13 residues. The CDR3 nucleotides are TGTGCCAGCATGGGACCGGGACTGGCTGAGCAGTTCTTC. Protein product: CASMGPGLAEQFF.

The V gene is TRBV7-6, the J gene TRBJ2-2; a weak D match, TRBD2 (5 bases). Germline assignment: CDR1 SGHVS and CDR2 FNYEAQ. V was clipped by 0 bases and J by 0 bases, with 5 bases between them. The CDR3 totals 15 residues. The CDR3 sequence: CASSLAGANTGELFF. Here the CDR3 DNA reads TGTGCCAGCAGCTTAGCCGGGGCGAACACCGGGGAGCTGTTTTTT.

The J gene is TRBJ2-5, the V gene TRBV4-1; 8 bases map to TRBD2. The V gene's germline CDR1 is MGHRA and CDR2 YSYEKL. Losses at the gene ends were 5 bases for V and 0 bases for J; bases not matched to a gene: 5. The CDR3 loop spans 15 amino acids. The CDR3 is CASSTGTSYQETQYF. In DNA, the CDR3 is TGCGCCAGCAGCACCGGGACTAGTTACCAAGAGACCCAGTACTTC.

V usage is TRBV18 and J usage is TRBJ1-6; 12 nucleotides align to TRBD1. The CDR3 is 17 residues long. J gave up 9 bases and V 3 bases, and 9 bases lay outside the gene matches. Germline V gene lookup returns CDR1 KGHSH and CDR2 LQKENI. The CDR3 region is CASSPPGQGALSSPLHF. In nucleotides, the CDR3 is TGTGCCAGCTCACCCCCGGGACAGGGGGCCTTAAGTTCACCCCTCCACTTT. The full variable domain, rest sourced from reference TRBV18 and TRBJ1-6, is NAGVMQNPRHLVRRRGQEARLRCSPMKGHSHVYWYRQLPEEGLKFMVYLQKENIIDESGMPKERFSAEFPKEGPSILRIQQVVRGDSAAYFCASSPPGQGALSSPLHFGNGTRLTVT.

The chain has TRBV30 and TRBJ2-7; 10 nucleotides align to TRBD2. Trimming at V came to 2 bases and at J to 7 bases, leaving 5 bases not matched to a gene. This CDR3 region has 13 residues. Germline V gene lookup returns CDR1 GTSNPN and CDR2 SVGIG (reference sequence). Here the CDR3 DNA reads TGTGCCTGGAGTAGCGGGAGGGCACGAGAGCAGTACTTC. Its translation: CAWSSGRAREQYF.

This rearrangement joins TRBV30 to TRBJ1-6, with unresolved D. Germline V gene sequence: CDR1 GTSNPN, CDR2 SVGIG (reference sequence). The CDR3 sequence is 14 residues long. Trimming pared 0 bases from V and 7 bases from J, leaving 10 bases between. Here the CDR3 reads CAWSVPQRNSPLHF. The CDR3 DNA follows: TGTGCCTGGAGTGTCCCCCAGAGGAATTCACCCCTCCACTTT.

The chain uses TRBV28 and TRBJ1-5; tentatively, D is TRBD1 (6 bases). The V gene's germline CDR1 is MDHEN and CDR2 SYDVKM. The CDR3 is made up of 14 amino acids. Trimming removed 5 bases at V and 0 bases at J, with 8 bases between. The CDR3 DNA follows: TGTGCCAGCAGTGGACAGCTTAGCAATCAGCCCCAGCATTTT. Its protein product is CASSGQLSNQPQHF. The full variable domain, in which reference TRBV28 and TRBJ1-5 provide the parts outside the CDR3, is DVKVTQSSRYLVKRTGEKVFLECVQDMDHENMFWYRQDPGLGLRLIYFSYDVKMKEKGDIPEGYSVSREKKERFSLILESASTNQTSMYLCASSGQLSNQPQHFGDGTRLSIL.

This clone was recorded a few times. The rearrangement uses TRBV5-6 and TRBJ1-1, with D possibly matching TRBD1 (6 bases). Trimming stripped 0 bases from V and 4 bases from J, with 13 bases between. The CDR3 is 15 residues long. The germline V gene encodes CDR1 SGHDT and CDR2 YYEEEE. DNA for the CDR3: TGTGCCAGCAGCTTGGATCCAGGGGTTGGCACTGAAGCTTTCTTT. It specifies CASSLDPGVGTEAFF.

This chain uses TRBV7-2 with TRBJ2-7; TRBD1 matches at 7 bases. The CDR3 is 14 residues long. Looked up from germline, CDR1 is SGHTA and CDR2 is FQGNSA. The junction had 7 bases not matched to a gene; V was cut back by 5 bases and J by 3 bases. Here the CDR3 reads CASSRRQGSYEQYF. DNA of the CDR3: TGTGCCAGCAGCAGAAGACAGGGTAGCTACGAGCAGTACTTC.

The rearrangement links TRBV6-5 to TRBJ1-4; 8 bases are a match to TRBD1. Germline CDR1 MNHEY, CDR2 SVGAGI. Trimming cost V 7 bases and J 7 bases; bases outside gene matches: 8. The CDR3 covers 14 residues. CDR3 sequence reads: CASKPGGLGEKLFF. DNA for the CDR3: TGTGCCAGCAAACCAGGGGGCTTGGGTGAAAAACTGTTTTTT.

The gene calls are TRBV5-8 and TRBJ1-6, with no clear D. With 2 bases removed from V and 0 bases from J, the gap between germline ends came to 12 bases. The CDR3 length is 17 residues. Germline V gene lookup returns CDR1 SGHTS and CDR2 YDEGEE. In DNA, the CDR3 is TGTGCCAGCAGCTTCGACACCTCAAGCTCCTATAATTCACCCCTCCACTTT. Translated, it gives CASSFDTSSSYNSPLHF.

V gene TRBV28 combines with J gene TRBJ2-5, with D perhaps TRBD1 (5 bases). V was pared by 6 bases and J by 5 bases, with 16 bases between. The CDR3 spans 14 residues. Germline assignment: CDR1 MDHEN and CDR2 SYDVKM. In nucleotides, the CDR3 is TGTGCCAGCAGCTCCCCTCAGGGTTCGGAGACCCAGTACTTC. This encodes CASSSPQGSETQYF.

This chain joins TRBV2 and TRBJ2-5; the D gene is possibly TRBD2 (5 bases). The germline V and J ends were trimmed by 8 bases and 4 bases, with 11 bases remaining between them. The germline gives CDR1 SNHLY, CDR2 FYNNEI. The CDR3 sequence is 12 residues long. The CDR3 coding sequence is TGTGCCAGCCGGACTGCGGGAGAGACCCAGTACTTC. It specifies CASRTAGETQYF.

The chain carries TRBV30 and TRBJ1-1; the D gene is possibly TRBD1 (5 bases). Germline lookup yields CDR1 GTSNPN and CDR2 SVGIG (reference sequence). The CDR3 extends over 14 amino acids. Between the trimmed V and J ends, which lost 4 bases and 0 bases, there was a span of 12 bases. The CDR3 nucleotides are TGTGCCTGGATCTCCCAGGGCATGAACACTGAAGCTTTCTTT. Its protein product is CAWISQGMNTEAFF. The full variable domain, in which reference TRBV30 and TRBJ1-1 provide the parts outside the CDR3, is SQTIHQWPATLVQPVGSPLSLECTVEGTSNPNLYWYRQAAGRGLQLLFYSVGIGQISSEVPQNLSASRPQDRQFILSSKKLLLSDSGFYLCAWISQGMNTEAFFGQGTRLTVV.

The genes are TRBV2 and TRBJ1-2, with 10 bases aligning to TRBD1. The CDR3 has 14 amino acids. Germline V CDR1 and CDR2: SNHLY, FYNNEI. V trimming: 10 bases; J trimming: 1 base; junction bases outside the gene matches: 6. DNA of the CDR3: TGTGCCATCGGACAGGGGGGAGGTAACTATGGCTACACCTTC. Translated: CAIGQGGGNYGYTF. Combining the CDR3 with reference TRBV2 and TRBJ1-2 gives the whole variable domain EPEVTQTPSHQVTQMGQEVILRCVPISNHLYFYWYRQILGQKVEFLVSFYNNEISEKSEIFDDQFSVERPDGSNFTLKIRSTKLEDSAMYFCAIGQGGGNYGYTFGSGTRLTVV.

V gene TRBV27 combines with J gene TRBJ2-7; 7 bases agree with TRBD2. The V gene's germline CDR1 is MNHEY and CDR2 SMNVEV (reference sequence). Trimming cost V 6 bases and J 6 bases; bases outside gene matches: 5. There are 12 residues in the CDR3. The CDR3 DNA reads TGTGCCAGCAGCCTTTGGGGGGGCGAGCAGTACTTC. Translation gives CASSLWGGEQYF.

The rearrangement joins TRBV7-9 to TRBJ1-4, with 7 bases identical to TRBD1. Germline V lookup: CDR1 SEHNR, CDR2 FQNEAQ (reference sequence). The CDR3 is made up of 13 amino acids. Trimming at V came to 5 bases and at J to 6 bases, leaving 3 bases not matched to a gene. CDR3 in DNA: TGTGCCAGCAGCCGCGGGACAGATGAAAAACTGTTTTTT. This sequence encodes CASSRGTDEKLFF.

The V and J genes are TRBV12-2 and TRBJ1-1. TRBV12-2 is shown as a pseudogene. The CDR3 has 15 amino acids. The CDR3 coding sequence is TGTGCAAGTCGCTTAGCGCGAGGAGGGAACGCTGAAGCTTTCTTT. Translated, it gives CASRLARGGNAEAFF.

This CDR3 is CASSGQGVNQPQHF. The CDR3 DNA follows: TGTGCCAGTAGCGGACAGGGGGTCAATCAGCCCCAGCATTTT. The chain combines TRBV19 with TRBJ1-5; 10 positions agree with TRBD1. The J segment lost 3 bases and the V segment lost 6 bases, leaving 2 bases of the junction unmatched. From germline, CDR1 is LNHDA and CDR2 SQIVND (reference sequence). The CDR3 loop spans 14 amino acids. Filled out from reference TRBV19 and TRBJ1-5, the complete variable domain reads DGGITQSPKYLFRKEGQNVTLSCEQNLNHDAMYWYRQDPGQGLRLIYYSQIVNDFQKGDIAEGYSVSREKKESFPLTVTSAQKNPTAFYLCASSGQGVNQPQHFGDGTRLSIL.

Notes on this clone: The same CDR3 is also encoded by other DNA sequences in this sample. The chain joins TRBV24-1 to TRBJ2-1; a possible D gene is TRBD2 (6 bases). V lost 1 base, J lost 10 bases, and 7 bases lay in between. The CDR3 totals 12 residues. Germline CDR1 and CDR2: KGHDR and SFDVKD. CDR3: CATSDFGGEQFF. In DNA, the CDR3 is TGTGCCACCAGTGATTTTGGGGGGGAGCAGTTCTTC.

CDR3 in amino acids: CATYDRGHEQYF. CDR3 DNA sequence: TGTGCCACCTATGACAGGGGCCACGAGCAGTACTTC. The V and J genes are TRBV6-5 and TRBJ2-7; 8 bases align to TRBD1. This CDR3 has 12 residues. V lost 10 bases to trimming and J lost 5 bases; unmatched junction nucleotides: 7. The germline CDR1 and CDR2 sequences are MNHEY and SVGAGI.

The rearrangement joins TRBV27 to TRBJ1-6; D may be TRBD1 (5 bases). The CDR3 has 16 amino acids. V shed 3 bases and J shed 2 bases, with 11 bases lying between them. The germline V gene has CDR1 MNHEY and CDR2 SMNVEV (reference sequence). In DNA, the CDR3 is TGTGCCAGCAGTTTGTGGGGGGAGACCTATAATTCACCCCTCCACTTT. Translating it yields CASSLWGETYNSPLHF.

J is TRBJ1-4 and V is TRBV6-1, with 11 nucleotides matching TRBD1. This CDR3 is 15 amino acids long. With V trimmed by 5 bases and J by 5 bases, 4 bases remained unmatched. CDR1 is MNHNS, CDR2 SASEGT, per germline. CDR3: CASSKDRGPNEKLFF. DNA of the CDR3: TGTGCCAGCAGTAAGGACAGGGGGCCGAATGAAAAACTGTTTTTT.